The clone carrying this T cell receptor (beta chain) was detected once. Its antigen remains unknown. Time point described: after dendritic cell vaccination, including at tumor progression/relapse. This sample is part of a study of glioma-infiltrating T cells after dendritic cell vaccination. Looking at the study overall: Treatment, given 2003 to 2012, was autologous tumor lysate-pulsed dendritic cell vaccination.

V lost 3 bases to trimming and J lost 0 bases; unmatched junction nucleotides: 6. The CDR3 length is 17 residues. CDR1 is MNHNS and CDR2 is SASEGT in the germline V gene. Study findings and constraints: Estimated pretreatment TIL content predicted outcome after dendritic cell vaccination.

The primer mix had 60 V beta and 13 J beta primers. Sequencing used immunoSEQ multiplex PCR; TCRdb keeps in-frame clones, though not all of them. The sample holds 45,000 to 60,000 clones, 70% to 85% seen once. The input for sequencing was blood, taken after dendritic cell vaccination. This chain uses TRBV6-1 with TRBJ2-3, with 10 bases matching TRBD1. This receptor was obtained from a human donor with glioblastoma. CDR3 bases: TGTGCCAGCAGTGACCCGGGACAGGGGTTTAGCACAGATACGCAGTATTTT. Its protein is CASSDPGQGFSTDTQYF.